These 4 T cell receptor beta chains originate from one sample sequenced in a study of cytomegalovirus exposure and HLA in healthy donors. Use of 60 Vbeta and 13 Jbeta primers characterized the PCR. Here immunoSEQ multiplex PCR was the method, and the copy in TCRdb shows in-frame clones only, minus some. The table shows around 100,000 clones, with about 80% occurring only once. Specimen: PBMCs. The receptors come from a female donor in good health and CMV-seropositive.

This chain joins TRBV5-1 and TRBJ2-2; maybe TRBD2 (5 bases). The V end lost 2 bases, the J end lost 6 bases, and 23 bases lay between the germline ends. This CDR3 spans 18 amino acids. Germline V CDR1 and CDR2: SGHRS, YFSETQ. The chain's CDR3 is CASSFALSAGGWAGELFF. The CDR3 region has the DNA TGCGCCAGCAGCTTCGCCTTAAGCGCAGGAGGATGGGCCGGGGAGCTGTTTTTT. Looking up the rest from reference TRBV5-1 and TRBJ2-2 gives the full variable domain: KAGVTQTPRYLIKTRGQQVTLSCSPISGHRSVSWYQQTPGQGLQFLFEYFSETQRNKGNFPGRFSGRQFSNSRSEMNVSTLELGDSALYLCASSFALSAGGWAGELFFGEGSRLTVL.

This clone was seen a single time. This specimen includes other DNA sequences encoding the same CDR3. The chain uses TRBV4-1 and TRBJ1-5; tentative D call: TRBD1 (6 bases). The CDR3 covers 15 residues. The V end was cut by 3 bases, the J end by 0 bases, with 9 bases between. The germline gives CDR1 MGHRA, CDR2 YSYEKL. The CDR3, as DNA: TGCGCCAGCAGCCAGGGACAAAATAGCAATCAGCCCCAGCATTTT. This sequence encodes CASSQGQNSNQPQHF.

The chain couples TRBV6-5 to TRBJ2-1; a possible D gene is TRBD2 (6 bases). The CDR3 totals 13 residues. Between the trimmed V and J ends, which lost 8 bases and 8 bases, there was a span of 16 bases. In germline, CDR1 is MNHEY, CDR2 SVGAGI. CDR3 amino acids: CASGGDSRYEQFF. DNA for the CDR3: TGTGCCAGCGGAGGGGATAGCCGGTATGAGCAGTTCTTC.

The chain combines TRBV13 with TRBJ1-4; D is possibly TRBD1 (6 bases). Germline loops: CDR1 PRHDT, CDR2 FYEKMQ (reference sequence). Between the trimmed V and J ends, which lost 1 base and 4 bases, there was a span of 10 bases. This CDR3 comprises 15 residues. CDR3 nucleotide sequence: TGTGCCAGCAGCTTAGCCGGACAGTATAATGAAAAACTGTTTTTT. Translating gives CASSLAGQYNEKLFF.